The 24 T cell receptor beta chains given below trace back to one sample, sequenced in a study of Ad26.COV2.S vaccination and SARS-CoV-2 variants. The repertoire was sequenced with immunoSEQ multiplex PCR; TCRdb's copy has only in-frame clones and lacks some. The data contain some 480,000 clones, roughly 85% of them seen just once; the ten biggest clones take up 10% to 15%. Regarding treatment: roughly 19 received Ad26.COV2.S at low or high dose, single or two shots; several received placebo; per-sample allocation not given. The samples date from day 63 after the first vaccine or placebo injection. The material was peripheral blood, obtained in a trial of Ad26.COV2.S vaccine versus placebo. All receptors derive from a person aged 18-60 years who received the Ad26.COV2.S COVID-19 vaccine or a placebo.

V usage is TRBV7-9 and J usage is TRBJ1-6; D might be TRBD1 (5 bases). The CDR3 has 13 amino acids. Germline V gives CDR1 SEHNR, CDR2 FQNEAQ (reference sequence). Trimming removed 3 bases from V and 10 bases from J, with 10 bases in between. The chain's CDR3 is CASSLQGVSPLHF. In DNA form, the CDR3 reads TGTGCCAGCAGCTTGCAGGGAGTCTCACCCCTCCACTTT.

This clone is a singleton in its sample. V is TRBV27 and J is TRBJ2-7; possible D gene TRBD2, 6 bases. V lost 0 bases and J lost 3, with 9 bases in between. CDR1 and CDR2 (germline): MNHEY, SMNVEV (reference sequence). This CDR3 spans 14 amino acids. The CDR3 DNA is TGTGCCAGCAGTTTATCGGAGGGAAACTACGAGCAGTACTTC. This codes for CASSLSEGNYEQYF.

This chain joins TRBV11-2 and TRBJ2-1; D is uncertain. The CDR3 totals 16 residues. Germline lookup yields CDR1 SGHAT and CDR2 FQNNGV. V was pared by 8 bases and J by 0 bases, with 17 bases between. The CDR3 loop is CASQLNRAGSYNEQFF. CDR3 bases: TGTGCCAGCCAGCTTAATAGGGCCGGCTCCTACAATGAGCAGTTCTTC. Complete variable domain (other parts from reference TRBV11-2 and TRBJ2-1): EAGVAQSPRYKIIEKRQSVAFWCNPISGHATLYWYQQILGQGPKLLIQFQNNGVVDDSQLPKDRFSAERLKGVDSTLKIQPAKLEDSAVYLCASQLNRAGSYNEQFFGPGTRLTVL.

The chain carries TRBV4-1 and TRBJ1-2, with TRBD1 matching 8 bases. J lost 7 bases, V lost 4 bases, and 11 bases had no gene match. The CDR3 sequence is 15 residues long. CDR1 is MGHRA, CDR2 YSYEKL, per germline. The CDR3 region has the DNA TGCGCCAGCAGCCGGGGACCAGGACAGGGCGGTGGCTACACCTTC. Translating gives CASSRGPGQGGGYTF.

The rearrangement joins TRBV6-2 or TRBV6-3 to TRBJ2-7; unclear D gene. Germline values: CDR1 MNHEY, CDR2 SVGEGT. There are 12 residues in the CDR3. Trimming removed 5 bases from V and 3 bases from J, with 8 bases in between. CDR3 sequence reads: CASSQPVYEQYF. CDR3 coding DNA: TGTGCCAGCAGTCAACCAGTCTACGAGCAGTACTTC.

The chain joins TRBV5-4 to TRBJ2-3, with D uncertain. Germline CDR1 is SGHNT and CDR2 is YYREEE (reference sequence). The CDR3 runs to 13 residues. V shed 5 bases and J shed 2 bases, with 9 bases lying between them. CDR3 DNA: TGTGCCAGCAGAACGACGCTCACAGATACGCAGTATTTT. It encodes CASRTTLTDTQYF.

In DNA, the CDR3 is TGTGCCAGCAGCCAACCGGGACAGGGTATCGGAGGCTACACCTTC. Translating it yields CASSQPGQGIGGYTF. This rearrangement joins TRBV3-1 (or the pseudogene TRBV3-2) to TRBJ1-2, with TRBD1 identical over 9 bases. The CDR3 totals 15 residues. The J segment lost 8 bases and the V segment lost 2 bases, leaving 9 bases of the junction unmatched. Germline assignment: CDR1 LGHDT and CDR2 YNNKEL (reference sequence).

V is TRBV19 and J is TRBJ2-3; possibly TRBD1 for D (6 bases). The V and J ends lost 6 bases and 6 bases respectively, with 13 bases between them. This CDR3 region has 13 residues. Germline V lookup: CDR1 LNHDA, CDR2 SQIVND (reference sequence). In nucleotides, the CDR3 is TGTGCCAGTAGGGTCCGACAGGCGGATACGCAGTATTTT. This codes for CASRVRQADTQYF.

The chain carries TRBV7-3 and TRBJ2-2, with a possible D match to TRBD2 (6 bases). Trimming cost V 5 bases and J 8 bases, with 15 bases left between them. CDR1 SGHTA and CDR2 FQGTGA come from the germline V gene. The CDR3 has 14 amino acids. The CDR3 loop reads CASSEEGLSGELFF. The CDR3 DNA is TGTGCCAGCAGCGAGGAGGGACTCAGTGGGGAGCTGTTTTTT.

The V call is TRBV27, the J call TRBJ1-1; D unclear. The CDR3 extends over 18 amino acids. The germline gives CDR1 MNHEY, CDR2 SMNVEV (reference sequence). Deletions cut 0 bases from V and 0 bases from J, with 17 bases between. CDR3 coding DNA: TGTGCCAGCAGTTTATCCGGTGGTTCGGGCAGAATGAACACTGAAGCTTTCTTT. It encodes CASSLSGGSGRMNTEAFF.

The chain employs TRBV5-6 and TRBJ1-1; D gene uncertain. Between the trimmed V and J ends, which lost 0 bases and 1 base, there was a span of 7 bases. This CDR3 contains 14 residues. Germline-derived CDR1 and CDR2 are SGHDT and YYEEEE. The DNA for the CDR3 is TGTGCCAGCAGCTTGGATTTACGGAACACTGAAGCTTTCTTT. This codes for CASSLDLRNTEAFF.

J is TRBJ1-2 and V is TRBV5-1; the D gene is possibly TRBD1 (5 bases). Per the germline V gene, CDR1 is SGHRS and CDR2 is YFSETQ. The CDR3 totals 14 residues. The ends were cut back, 3 bases at V and 11 bases at J, with 20 bases in the middle. The DNA of the CDR3 is TGCGCCAGCAGCTCCGGGACGCCTCTTAAGCGTTACACCTTC. As protein: CASSSGTPLKRYTF.

This chain connects TRBV7-2 to TRBJ2-5; 10 bases fit TRBD2. Germline-derived CDR1 and CDR2 are SGHTA and FQGNSA. CDR3 length: 16 residues. The V segment lost 1 base and the J segment 5 bases; nucleotides outside the gene matches: 7. CDR3 sequence reads: CASSLESSGSGETQYF. The CDR3 DNA sequence: TGTGCCAGCAGCTTAGAGTCTAGCGGGAGTGGGGAGACCCAGTACTTC.

This clone showed up just once. The V and J genes are TRBV5-4 and TRBJ2-5; TRBD2 is a possible D gene (5 bases). Looked up from germline, CDR1 is SGHNT and CDR2 is YYREEE (reference sequence). Trimming stripped 2 bases from V and 0 bases from J, with 5 bases between. This CDR3 comprises 13 residues. CDR3 in DNA: TGTGCCAGCAGCTTAGCGGACCAAGAGACCCAGTACTTC. Its protein product is CASSLADQETQYF. The entire variable domain, with the rest obtained from reference TRBV5-4 and TRBJ2-5, is as follows: ETGVTQSPTHLIKTRGQQVTLRCSSQSGHNTVSWYQQALGQGPQFIFQYYREEENGRGNFPPRFSGLQFPNYSSELNVNALELDDSALYLCASSLADQETQYFGPGTRLLVL.

The V call is TRBV7-9, the J call TRBJ1-4; TRBD1 agrees at 8 bases. Losses at the gene ends were 4 bases for V and 4 bases for J; bases not matched to a gene: 5. Germline loops: CDR1 SEHNR, CDR2 FQNEAQ (reference sequence). This CDR3 comprises 15 residues. CDR3 sequence (DNA): TGTGCCAGCAGCTCGAGGACAGGGAGTAATGAAAAACTGTTTTTT. Protein: CASSSRTGSNEKLFF.

The chain is built from TRBV19 and TRBJ2-7; the D gene is possibly TRBD2 (5 bases). Trimming took off 6 bases at V and 2 bases at J, with 11 bases between the two ends. Germline V gene lookup returns CDR1 LNHDA and CDR2 SQIVND (reference sequence). The CDR3 totals 13 residues. This chain's CDR3 is CASRVPGTYEQYF. CDR3 bases: TGTGCCAGTAGGGTCCCGGGGACCTACGAGCAGTACTTC.

This chain uses TRBV9 with TRBJ2-1; TRBD1 aligns across 7 bases. There are 16 residues in the CDR3. The V and J ends lost 0 bases and 0 bases, in that order; junction bases with no gene match: 3. Germline CDR1 reads SGDLS; CDR2 reads YYNGEE. The CDR3 loop reads CASSVDPGGSYNEQFF. The DNA for the CDR3 is TGTGCCAGCAGCGTAGATCCAGGGGGCTCCTACAATGAGCAGTTCTTC.

This clone was detected once. The chain is built from TRBV3-1 (or the pseudogene TRBV3-2) and TRBJ2-7; no reliable D call. Trimming stripped 3 bases from V and 3 bases from J, with 9 bases between. Germline loops: CDR1 LGHDT, CDR2 YNNKEL (reference sequence). This CDR3 has 13 residues. The CDR3 region is CASSQDLVYEQYF. In DNA form, the CDR3 reads TGTGCCAGCAGCCAGGATCTGGTCTACGAGCAGTACTTC.

V and J are TRBV9 and TRBJ1-1; TRBD1 might be the D (5 bases). CDR1 is SGDLS, CDR2 YYNGEE, per germline. The CDR3 spans 16 residues. The V gene lost 3 bases and the J gene lost 3 bases, with 18 bases spanning the gap. The CDR3 bases are TGTGCCAGCAGCGAGAATGGGGGAATAGCGGACACTGAAGCTTTCTTT. Amino acid sequence: CASSENGGIADTEAFF.

The rearrangement links TRBV6-5 to TRBJ2-1; D perhaps matches TRBD2 (6 bases). Germline CDR1 reads MNHEY; CDR2 reads SVGAGI. V was trimmed by 0 bases and J by 10 bases, leaving 19 bases between them. The CDR3 covers 16 residues. CDR3 coding DNA: TGTGCCAGCAGTTACTCGGCTTTCCCCGGGGGTGGGGAGCAGTTCTTC. Its translation is CASSYSAFPGGGEQFF.

Turning to this clone: This clone may be a read error of a much larger clone one base away. The chain combines TRBV6-5 with TRBJ2-2, with D possibly TRBD2 on 5 matching bases. CDR3 length: 13 residues. V lost 6 bases to trimming and J lost 1 base, with 6 bases between them. The germline CDR1 and CDR2 sequences are MNHEY and SVGAGI. The CDR3 loop is CASREGNTGELFF. CDR3 DNA sequence: TGTGCCAGCAGAGAGGGGAACACCGGGGAGCTGTTTTTT.

The chain links TRBV6-5 to TRBJ1-6; D is perhaps TRBD1 (5 bases). V was cut by 5 bases and J by 7 bases, with 12 bases left in between. Germline values: CDR1 MNHEY, CDR2 SVGAGI. The CDR3 has 14 residues. The DNA of the CDR3 is TGTGCCAGCAGTATGCAGGGTGGCAATTCACCCCTCCACTTT. It is translated as CASSMQGGNSPLHF.

This clone was found a few times. The chain carries TRBV19 and TRBJ1-1, with D possibly being TRBD1 (6 bases). CDR1 LNHDA and CDR2 SQIVND come from the germline V gene (reference sequence). Trimming stripped 3 bases from V and 5 bases from J, with 13 bases between. The length of the CDR3 is 14 residues. The CDR3 DNA reads as TGTGCCAGTAGTATGCTTGGGGGCCGGACTGAAGCTTTCTTT. Residues: CASSMLGGRTEAFF.

The chain couples TRBV18 to TRBJ1-1, with D unresolved. V was trimmed by 4 bases and J by 0 bases, leaving 15 bases between them. The V gene's germline CDR1 is KGHSH and CDR2 LQKENI. This CDR3 is built from 16 residues. The CDR3: CASSRSDAGLNTEAFF. DNA for the CDR3: TGTGCCAGCTCACGGTCGGATGCGGGCCTGAACACTGAAGCTTTCTTT.